Below, 18 T cell receptor beta chains from the same sample are listed, as sequenced in a study of T cells in Graves' hyperthyroidism and ophthalmopathy. Regions amplified from RNA transcripts were the TCR beta CDR3 regions. A set of HTBI primers served as the primers for a first-round RT-PCR of the TCR CDR3. TCRdb re-analysed the multiplex PCR reads in MiXCR, keeping a single row per CDR3 protein. The table shows about 360,000 distinct CDR3 sequences, with less than 15% occurring only once. The sample comprised blood. Receptor source: a woman between 18 and 30 years old with Graves' hyperthyroidism.

This clonotype showed up many times. The V call is TRBV11-2, the J call TRBJ2-3; D may be TRBD1 or TRBD2 (7 bases each). The germline gives CDR1 SGHAT, CDR2 FQNNGV. The CDR3 runs to 17 residues. Trimming shortened V by 8 bases and J by 4 bases, and 25 bases separated the two germline ends. Here the CDR3 DNA reads TGTGCCAGCCGTTCAGGGGGGGGGCGGGGAGTCTCAGATACGCAGTATTTT. Its translation is CASRSGGGRGVSDTQYF.

This clonotype was counted only a few times. J is TRBJ2-3 and V is TRBV5-5; 9 nucleotides line up with TRBD2. Per the germline V gene, CDR1 is SGHKS and CDR2 is YYEKEE (reference sequence). The V gene end was trimmed by 2 bases and the J gene end by 4 bases; junction bases not matched to a gene: 5. CDR3 length equals 15 residues. The DNA of the CDR3 is TGTGCCAGCAGCTTTAGCGGGAGCAGCGCAGATACGCAGTATTTT. Its protein product is CASSFSGSSADTQYF.

This clonotype was recorded at least ten times. V and J are TRBV5-1 and TRBJ2-7, with 12 bases fitting TRBD1. This CDR3 has 14 amino acids. Germline values: CDR1 SGHRS, CDR2 YFSETQ. Trimming at V came to 4 bases and at J to 6 bases, leaving 5 bases not matched to a gene. CDR3: CASSKGTGGLEQYF. The CDR3 region has the DNA TGCGCCAGCAGCAAAGGGACAGGGGGCCTCGAGCAGTACTTC.

This chain uses TRBV19 with TRBJ2-1; 14 positions match TRBD2. This CDR3 region has 17 residues. CDR1 and CDR2 from the germline V gene are LNHDA and SQIVND (reference sequence). V trimming: 7 bases; J trimming: 7 bases; junction bases outside the gene matches: 12. The CDR3 region is CASTLTSGGAFRNEQFF. DNA for the CDR3: TGTGCCAGTACCCTGACTAGCGGGGGGGCCTTCAGGAATGAGCAGTTCTTC.

The table lists this clonotype with many counts. The CDR3 loop is CASSSGTGGRNGYTF. CDR3 nucleotides: TGCGCCAGCAGCTCGGGGACAGGGGGAAGAAATGGCTACACCTTC. The gene calls are TRBV4-1 and TRBJ1-2; 11 bases are a match to TRBD1. Losses at the gene ends were 5 bases for V and 6 bases for J; bases not matched to a gene: 8. Germline V CDR1 and CDR2: MGHRA, YSYEKL. This CDR3 comprises 15 residues.

This clonotype appeared many times. CDR3 coding DNA: TGTGCCAGCAGTTACAACGGACAGGGGGGAACGAACACCGGGGAGCTGTTTTTT. It translates to CASSYNGQGGTNTGELFF. J is TRBJ2-2 and V is TRBV6-6, with 10 bases that match TRBD1. Trimming at V came to 2 bases and at J to 0 bases, leaving 6 bases not matched to a gene. The CDR3 covers 18 residues. Germline loops: CDR1 MNHNY, CDR2 SVGAGI (reference sequence).

The table lists this clonotype with many counts. This sequence joins TRBV6-5 and TRBJ2-7; D is uncertain. The CDR3 runs to 11 residues. Germline lookup yields CDR1 MNHEY and CDR2 SVGAGI. Between the trimmed V and J ends, which lost 1 base and 6 bases, there was a span of 4 bases. The DNA for the CDR3 is TGTGCCAGCAGTTACTATGGCGAGCAGTACTTC. Its protein product is CASSYYGEQYF.

This clonotype has just a few counts. The chain joins TRBV13 to TRBJ2-3; a weak D match, TRBD1 (6 bases). In germline, CDR1 is PRHDT, CDR2 FYEKMQ (reference sequence). The V end was cut by 5 bases, the J end by 0 bases, with 15 bases between. The CDR3 is made up of 16 amino acids. In DNA, the CDR3 is TGTGCCAGCAGCCCCAGGCCAGGACAGAGCACAGATACGCAGTATTTT. Its protein product is CASSPRPGQSTDTQYF. The complete variable domain, with remaining parts taken from reference TRBV13 and TRBJ2-3, reads AAGVIQSPRHLIKEKRETATLKCYPIPRHDTVYWYQQGPGQDPQFLISFYEKMQSDKGSIPDRFSAQQFSDYHSELNMSSLELGDSALYFCASSPRPGQSTDTQYFGPGTRLTVL.

At least ten counts were recorded for this clonotype. The chain is built from TRBV12-3 or TRBV12-4 and TRBJ2-7, with D possibly matching TRBD2 (5 bases). The CDR3 length is 14 residues. V lost 7 bases, J lost 3 bases, and 16 bases lay in between. CDR3 in amino acids: CASTPAGSRYEQYF. The CDR3 DNA reads as TGTGCCAGCACCCCGGCGGGTTCGCGCTACGAGCAGTACTTC.

This clonotype was observed at least ten times. The chain has TRBV11-2 and TRBJ1-2, with a tentative D call TRBD1 (5 bases). V was clipped by 7 bases and J by 7 bases, with 16 bases between them. This CDR3 contains 13 residues. The germline V gene encodes CDR1 SGHAT and CDR2 FQNNGV. The CDR3 reads CASTPAGRSGYTF. The CDR3, as DNA: TGTGCCAGCACTCCTGCGGGGCGGAGTGGCTACACCTTC.

This clonotype was counted many times. The chain joins TRBV11-3 to TRBJ2-1, with 8 nucleotides matching TRBD1. Germline lookup yields CDR1 SGHNT and CDR2 YENEEA. CDR3 length equals 15 residues. V gave up 5 bases and J gave up 12 bases; unmatched junction bases: 15. The chain's CDR3 is CASSPAPGTGAVQFF. In DNA, the CDR3 is TGTGCCAGCAGCCCCGCCCCGGGGACAGGAGCTGTGCAGTTCTTC. The complete variable domain, with remaining parts taken from reference TRBV11-3 and TRBJ2-1, reads EAGVVQSPRYKIIEKKQPVAFWCNPISGHNTLYWYLQNLGQGPELLIRYENEEAVDDSQLPKDRFSAERLKGVDSTLKIQPAELGDSAVYLCASSPAPGTGAVQFFGPGTRLTVL.

This clonotype was found many times. The gene calls are TRBV6-1 and TRBJ1-2, with D possibly matching TRBD1 (6 bases). The V and J ends lost 0 bases and 1 base respectively, with 9 bases between them. Germline V CDR1 and CDR2: MNHNS, SASEGT. The length of the CDR3 is 15 residues. CDR3 protein: CASSEAGTLNYGYTF. In DNA, the CDR3 is TGTGCCAGCAGTGAAGCGGGGACACTTAACTATGGCTACACCTTC.

The chain joins TRBV5-1 to TRBJ2-1, with TRBD1 matching 8 bases. The V and J ends lost 4 bases and 6 bases, in that order; junction bases with no gene match: 9. This CDR3 has 15 residues. Germline V gene sequence: CDR1 SGHRS, CDR2 YFSETQ. The CDR3 spells CASSPDGQGSNEQFF. The CDR3 nucleotides read TGCGCCAGCAGCCCCGACGGACAGGGATCCAATGAGCAGTTCTTC.

This clonotype was seen repeatedly, ten times or more. V and J are TRBV2 and TRBJ1-1; possibly TRBD1 for D (6 bases). The V gene lost 6 bases and the J gene lost 5 bases, with 13 bases spanning the gap. The CDR3 consists of 13 residues. The germline CDR1 and CDR2 sequences are SNHLY and FYNNEI. The CDR3, as DNA: TGTGCCAGCAGCGAACAGGGTGAAACTGAAGCTTTCTTT. Translated, it gives CASSEQGETEAFF.

Of note for this clonotype: Given a much more abundant clone one base away, this may be a read error. This chain connects TRBV28 to TRBJ1-1; perhaps TRBD1 as D (5 bases). Germline-derived CDR1 and CDR2 are MDHEN and SYDVKM. The CDR3 runs to 14 residues. This chain's CDR3 is CAGSRGGPNTEAFF. CDR3 DNA: TGTGCCGGCAGTCGGGGGGGACCAAACACTGAAGCTTTCTTT.

Many counts were recorded for this clonotype. This chain uses TRBV11-2 with TRBJ1-2; D unresolved. This CDR3 has 14 amino acids. Trimming stripped 4 bases from V and 8 bases from J, with 17 bases between. The germline V gene has CDR1 SGHAT and CDR2 FQNNGV. The CDR3 bases are TGTGCCAGCAGCTCCCCCCGGTTCAACCCAGGCTACACCTTC. Its translation is CASSSPRFNPGYTF.

The chain has TRBV20-1 and TRBJ1-1; no clear D gene. The CDR3 totals 9 residues. Germline values: CDR1 DFQATT, CDR2 SNEGSKA (reference sequence). In DNA, the CDR3 is TGCAGAACCGGGACTGAAGCTTTCTTT. Its translation: CRTGTEAFF.

V and J are TRBV6-2 or TRBV6-3 and TRBJ1-5; D ambiguous. The ends were cut back, 4 bases at V and 0 bases at J, with 13 bases in the middle. CDR3 length: 16 residues. Per germline, CDR1 MNHEY and CDR2 SVGEGT. CDR3 amino acids: CASSLKALYSNQPQHF. The CDR3 DNA sequence: TGTGCCAGCAGTTTGAAGGCATTGTATAGCAATCAGCCCCAGCATTTT.